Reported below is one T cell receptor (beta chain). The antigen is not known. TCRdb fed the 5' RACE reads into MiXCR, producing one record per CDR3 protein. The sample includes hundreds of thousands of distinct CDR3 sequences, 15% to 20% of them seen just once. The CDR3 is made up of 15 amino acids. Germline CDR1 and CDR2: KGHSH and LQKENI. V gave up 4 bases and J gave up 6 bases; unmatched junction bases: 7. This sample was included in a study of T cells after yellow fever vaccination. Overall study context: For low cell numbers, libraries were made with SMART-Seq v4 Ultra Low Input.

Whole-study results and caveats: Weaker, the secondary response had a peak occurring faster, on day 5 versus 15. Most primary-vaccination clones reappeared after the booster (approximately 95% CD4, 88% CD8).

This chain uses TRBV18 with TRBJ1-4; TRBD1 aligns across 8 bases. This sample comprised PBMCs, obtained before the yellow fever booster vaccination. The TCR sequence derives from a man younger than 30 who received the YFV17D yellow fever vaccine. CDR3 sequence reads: CASSQQDRVYEKLFF. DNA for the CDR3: TGTGCCAGCTCACAACAGGACAGGGTTTATGAAAAACTGTTTTTT. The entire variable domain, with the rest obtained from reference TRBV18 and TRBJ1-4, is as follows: NAGVMQNPRHLVRRRGQEARLRCSPMKGHSHVYWYRQLPEEGLKFMVYLQKENIIDESGMPKERFSAEFPKEGPSILRIQQVVRGDSAAYFCASSQQDRVYEKLFFGSGTQLSVL.